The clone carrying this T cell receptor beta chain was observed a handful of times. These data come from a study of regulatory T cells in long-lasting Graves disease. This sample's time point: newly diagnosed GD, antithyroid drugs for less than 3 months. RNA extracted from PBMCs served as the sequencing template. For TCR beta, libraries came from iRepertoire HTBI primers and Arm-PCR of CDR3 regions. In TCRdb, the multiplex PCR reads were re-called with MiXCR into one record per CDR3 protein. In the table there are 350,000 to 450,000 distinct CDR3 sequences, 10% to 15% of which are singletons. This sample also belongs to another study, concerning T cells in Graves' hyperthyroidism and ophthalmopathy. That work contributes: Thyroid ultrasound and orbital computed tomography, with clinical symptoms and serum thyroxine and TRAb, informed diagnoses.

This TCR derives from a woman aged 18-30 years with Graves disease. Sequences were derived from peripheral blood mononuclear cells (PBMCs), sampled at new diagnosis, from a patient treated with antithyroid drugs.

The CDR3 sequence is CASSSWGIGQGRSAKNIQYF. The CDR3, as DNA: TGTGCCAGCAGTTCCTGGGGTATCGGGCAGGGGCGATCCGCCAAAAACATTCAGTACTTC. The genes are TRBV28 and TRBJ2-4, with D possibly being TRBD1 (6 bases). The CDR3 spans 20 residues. Trimming pared 4 bases from V and 1 base from J, leaving 26 bases between. CDR1 and CDR2 from the germline V gene are MDHEN and SYDVKM. The entire variable domain, with the rest obtained from reference TRBV28 and TRBJ2-4, is as follows: DVKVTQSSRYLVKRTGEKVFLECVQDMDHENMFWYRQDPGLGLRLIYFSYDVKMKEKGDIPEGYSVSREKKERFSLILESASTNQTSMYLCASSSWGIGQGRSAKNIQYFGAGTRLSVL.